The source of this TCR beta chain is a study of T-cell memory formation after mild COVID-19 (dated by TCRdb to the early 2020s). About the full investigation: TCR sequence clusters from the two donors were found to be largely donor specific. Two young, previously healthy adult volunteers, one female and one male, were included in the cohort. Longitudinal TCRalpha and TCRbeta repertoire sequencing tracked T-cell clones expanding and contracting after mild COVID-19 in a couple of donors. On the study overall, not on this receptor specifically: SARS-CoV-2 specificity of the second-wave clones peaking on day 37 was not confirmed. Contracting CD4+ clones were located mainly in the CM and EM memory subsets, whereas CD8+ clones were found to be enriched in EMRA. Clones contracting from day 15 to 85 had balanced CD4/CD8 phenotypes, while a second wave expanding from day 15 to 37 was biased towards CD4+. Some responding clones were found in pre-infection memory, which suggests that pre-existing cross-reactive memory T cells took part in the SARS-CoV-2 response. Only a couple of mild cases were covered by the study, and larger cohorts that include severe cases with pre-infection samples were considered necessary.

The CDR3, cysteine through phenylalanine, is 20 amino acids long. The only DNA kept is the CDR3, 60 bases in frame from the first base. The CDR1 and CDR2 encoded by the germline V gene are SGDLS and YYNGEE. Trimming takes 3 bases off V and 8 bases off J; junction bases not matched to a gene: 19. Ficoll-Paque density gradient centrifugation was used to isolate PBMCs. As regards this clonotype: Its antigen remains unidentified. Per-base quality was not reported, and no clone a single base away is much larger than it.

The listed sequencing device is Illumina NovaSeq 6000. cDNA libraries for TCRalpha and TCRbeta were prepared by 5'RACE using constant-segment primers, with sample barcodes and unique molecular identifiers added. Trizol reagent was used to extract RNA from every sample. Libraries were amplified in two PCR steps, with a second sample barcode and Illumina TruSeq adapters added in the second step. Sequencing of the libraries was done on an Illumina NovaSeq, producing 2 x 150 bp paired-end reads. Per the authors' processing: With migec v1.2.7, reads were demultiplexed and then collapsed into UMI-guided consensus sequences. Using mixcr v2.1.11, UMI consensuses were aligned to TRA and TRB V and J templates and then assembled into clonotypes. Expanded or contracted clonotypes were those called significant by both edgeR and NoisET, with noise models trained on biological replicates. edgeR calls used a false discovery rate-adjusted p below 0.01 and a log2 fold-change threshold of 1. As an exploratory analysis of dynamics, PCA with hierarchical clustering was applied to max-normalized trajectories of the 1000 most abundant clonotypes. Separately sequenced CD4+ and CD8+ repertoires were used to assign a CD4 or CD8 phenotype to each responding clone. TCRdb trimmed public reads at Q25 via fastp, called clones via MiXCR and kept in-frame beta chains. Every CDR3 protein is listed once, alongside the most common genes and DNA of its rows. The V and J calls and clone size are TCRdb's, not the authors'. The sample contains about 430,000 distinct CDR3 sequences, roughly a quarter of them found a single time. The top ten clones comprise about 8.7% of the sample.

The sequence is built from TRBV9 and TRBJ2-1, and 14 junctional nucleotides match TRBD2. The origin of this receptor is an adult woman who had mild COVID-19 (a few samples of this study predate the infection). The sample titles of this study are shuffled in the database, so cell type and time point are left out; the donor was told from shared clones. The sequenced sample consisted of PBMCs or a T cell subset sorted from them (not recorded which). The DNA reads TGTGCCAGCAGCGGACCGCACGCGGGACTAGCGGGGGCGCCTACTGATGAGCAGTTCTTC. It translates to CASSGPHAGLAGAPTDEQFF.